Sequencing of this T cell receptor beta chain was carried out in a study of shared clonotypes between healthy human individuals. Clones were sequenced by immunoSEQ multiplex PCR, and TCRdb holds only the in-frame ones, with some missing. The profile shows about 980,000 clones, less than 85% of them singletons. There are 11 residues in the CDR3. CDR1 DFQATT and CDR2 SNEGSKA come from the germline V gene (reference sequence). The V end lost 3 bases, the J end lost 7 bases, and 10 bases lay between the germline ends. The sequence was collected from a man younger than 35 in good health. The chain combines TRBV20-1 with TRBJ2-7; D perhaps matches TRBD2 (6 bases). The sequencing input was memory CD4+ T cells sorted from blood. The subset: CD45RA-negative fraction. For the CDR3, the DNA is TGCAGTGCTAGCGGGGGAATTGAGCAGTACTTC. Protein product: CSASGGIEQYF.